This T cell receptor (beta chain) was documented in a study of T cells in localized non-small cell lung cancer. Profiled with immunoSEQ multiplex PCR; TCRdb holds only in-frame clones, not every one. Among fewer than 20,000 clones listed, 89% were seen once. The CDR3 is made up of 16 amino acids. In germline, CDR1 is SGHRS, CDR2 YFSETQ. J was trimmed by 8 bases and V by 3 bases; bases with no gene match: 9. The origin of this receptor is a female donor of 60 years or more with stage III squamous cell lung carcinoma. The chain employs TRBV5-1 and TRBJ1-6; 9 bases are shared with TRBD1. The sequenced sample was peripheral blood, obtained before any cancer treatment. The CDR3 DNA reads TGCGCCAGCAGCTCCACAGGGGGCGCGGGGGATTCACCCCTCCACTTT. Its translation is CASSSTGGAGDSPLHF.